This T cell receptor (beta chain) appears in the sequencing data of a study of blood T cell repertoires in COVID-19. Per the original methods: Estimation of nucleated cell counts relied on the amplification of reference gene primers. Sequencing was performed with immunoSEQ multiplex PCR; in TCRdb, only in-frame clones are kept and a portion is missing. The DNA gave D and trimming, while V, J and clone size come from that table. This table holds 290,000 or so clones, approximately 86% found once. This receptor was taken from a man in his sixties or seventies with acute or convalescent COVID-19. The sample consisted of peripheral blood.

CDR3 protein: CAISELGQTTGELFF. The DNA for the CDR3 is TGTGCCATCAGTGAGCTAGGACAGACCACCGGGGAGCTGTTTTTT. V and J are TRBV10-3 and TRBJ2-2, with D possibly being TRBD1 (6 bases). Trimming cost V 2 bases and J 4 bases, with 11 bases left between them. CDR1 is ENHRY and CDR2 is SYGVKD in the germline V gene. The CDR3 runs 15 residues.